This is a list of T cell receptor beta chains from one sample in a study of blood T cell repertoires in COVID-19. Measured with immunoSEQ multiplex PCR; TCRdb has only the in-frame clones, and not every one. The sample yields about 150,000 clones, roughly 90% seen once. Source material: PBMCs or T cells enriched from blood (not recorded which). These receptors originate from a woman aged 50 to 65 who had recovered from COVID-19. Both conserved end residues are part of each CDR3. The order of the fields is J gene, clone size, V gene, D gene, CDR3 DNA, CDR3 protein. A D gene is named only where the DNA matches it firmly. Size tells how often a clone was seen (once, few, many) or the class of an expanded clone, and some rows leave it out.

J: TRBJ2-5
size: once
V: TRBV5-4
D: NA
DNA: TGTGCCAGCAGCTTTGGTAGCCTGGAGACCCAGTACTTC
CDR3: CASSFGSLETQYF

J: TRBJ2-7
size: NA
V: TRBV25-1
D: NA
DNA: TGTGCCAGCAGTGAGGGGGCAGGGGAGCAGTACTTC
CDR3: CASSEGAGEQYF

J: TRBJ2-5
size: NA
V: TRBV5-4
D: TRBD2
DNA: TGTGCCAGCAGCATAGCGGGGGGGCCCTTAGAGACCCAGTACTTC
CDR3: CASSIAGGPLETQYF

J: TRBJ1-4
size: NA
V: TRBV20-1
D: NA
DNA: TGCAGTGCAAGGAAGCGTGAAAAACTGTTTTTT
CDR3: CSARKREKLFF

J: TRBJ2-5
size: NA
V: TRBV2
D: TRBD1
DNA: TGTGCCAGCAGCAGGGGGCTCGTCGAAGAGACCCAGTACTTC
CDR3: CASSRGLVEETQYF

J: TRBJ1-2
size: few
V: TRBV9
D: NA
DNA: TGTGCCAGCAGCACCCCGGGGGGAGATGGCTACACCTTC
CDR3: CASSTPGGDGYTF

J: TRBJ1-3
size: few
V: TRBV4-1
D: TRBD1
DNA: TGCGCCAGCAGCCTTCCCAGGGGGTCTGGAAACACCATATATTTT
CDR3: CASSLPRGSGNTIYF

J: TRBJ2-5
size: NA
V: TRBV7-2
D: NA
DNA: TGTGCCAGCAGCTTAGGGCTGTCGGGAGAGACCCAGTACTTC
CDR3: CASSLGLSGETQYF

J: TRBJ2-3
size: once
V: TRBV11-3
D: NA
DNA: TGTGCCAGCAGTCTACCGTCGGGGGGCCTCCCAGATACGCAGTATTTT
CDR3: CASSLPSGGLPDTQYF

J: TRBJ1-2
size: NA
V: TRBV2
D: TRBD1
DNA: TGTGCCAGCAGTGAATCGGGACAGCCCGTTGTTAACTATGGCTACACCTTC
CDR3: CASSESGQPVVNYGYTF

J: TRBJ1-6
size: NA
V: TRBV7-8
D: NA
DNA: TGTGCCAGCAGCGCAAGACAGGCCTCACCCCTCCACTTT
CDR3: CASSARQASPLHF

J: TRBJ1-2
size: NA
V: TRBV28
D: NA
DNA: TGTGCCAGCAGTAGCGGGGGATACTATGGCTACACCTTC
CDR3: CASSSGGYYGYTF

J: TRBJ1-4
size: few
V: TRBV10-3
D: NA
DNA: TGTGCCATCAGGGCCGCGGTATCTGAAAAACTGTTTTTT
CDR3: CAIRAAVSEKLFF

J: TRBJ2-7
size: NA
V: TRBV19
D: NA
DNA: TGTGCCAGTAGTTGGTCCTCCGGGAACCCCTACGAGCAGTACTTC
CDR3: CASSWSSGNPYEQYF

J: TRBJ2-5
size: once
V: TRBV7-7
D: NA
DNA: TGTGCTAGCAGCTTAGCTAATACATATCAAGAGACCCAGTACTTC
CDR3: CASSLANTYQETQYF

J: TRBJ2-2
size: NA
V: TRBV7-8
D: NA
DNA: TGTGCCAGCAGCTTACTTCCGGGAGTCGTGACCGGGGAGCTGTTTTTT
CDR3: CASSLLPGVVTGELFF

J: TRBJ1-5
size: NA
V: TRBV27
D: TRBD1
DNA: TGTGCCAGCAGTTTATCCGTCGGACAGGGGATGGGGCCCCAGCATTTT
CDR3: CASSLSVGQGMGPQHF

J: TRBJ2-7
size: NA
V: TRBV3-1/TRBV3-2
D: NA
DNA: TGTGCCAGCAGCCTAAGTGGGAGGGGGGTTCGGTACGAGCAGTACTTC
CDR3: CASSLSGRGVRYEQYF

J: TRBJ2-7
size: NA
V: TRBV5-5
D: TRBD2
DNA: TGTGCCAGCAGTCTGGGCCGGGGCGGCGGGAGCCTCCCTCTTTACTTC
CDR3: CASSLGRGGGSLPLYF

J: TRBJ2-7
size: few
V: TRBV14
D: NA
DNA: TGTGCCAGCAGGGACAGAAATTACGAGCAGTACTTC
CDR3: CASRDRNYEQYF

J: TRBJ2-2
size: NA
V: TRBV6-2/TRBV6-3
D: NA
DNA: TGTGCCAGCAGCAACAGCTACACCGGGGAGCTGTTTTTT
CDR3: CASSNSYTGELFF

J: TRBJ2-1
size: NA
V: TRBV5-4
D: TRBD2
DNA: TGTGCCAGCAGCCCTAGACTAGCGGGGGGGAACCACAATGAGCAGTTCTTC
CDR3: CASSPRLAGGNHNEQFF

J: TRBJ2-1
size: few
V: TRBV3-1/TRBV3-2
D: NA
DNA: TGTGCCAGCAGCCAAGCGGAGAATGAGCAGTTCTTC
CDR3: CASSQAENEQFF

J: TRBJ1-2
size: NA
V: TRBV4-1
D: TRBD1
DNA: TGCGCCAGCAGCCAAGCGGGGGTGACAGGGTTCTACACCTTC
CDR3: CASSQAGVTGFYTF

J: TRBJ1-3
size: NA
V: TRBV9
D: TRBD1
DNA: TGTGCCAGCAGCGCCAGCCCGACAGGGTATACTGGAAACACCATATATTTT
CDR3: CASSASPTGYTGNTIYF

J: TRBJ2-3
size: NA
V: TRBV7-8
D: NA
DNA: TGTGCCAGCAGCCGATTGGTGGGGGCCGCAGATACGCAGTATTTT
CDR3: CASSRLVGAADTQYF

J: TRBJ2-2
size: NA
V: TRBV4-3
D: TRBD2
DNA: TGCGCCAGCAGCCCAGCCACAGGACTAGCGGTTTACACCGGGGAGCTGTTTTTT
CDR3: CASSPATGLAVYTGELFF

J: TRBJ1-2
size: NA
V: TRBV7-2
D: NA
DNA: TGTGCCAGCAGTGTACAGGGATATGGCTACACCTTC
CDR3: CASSVQGYGYTF

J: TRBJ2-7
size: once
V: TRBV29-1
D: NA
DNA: TGCAGCGTTGGATTTTTGGGGGGTCGGGAGCAGTACTTC
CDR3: CSVGFLGGREQYF

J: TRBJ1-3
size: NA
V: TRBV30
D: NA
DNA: TGTGCCTGGACCTGGCGTCGTTCTCTCCGGAGCTCTGGAAACACCATATATTTT
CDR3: CAWTWRRSLRSSGNTIYF

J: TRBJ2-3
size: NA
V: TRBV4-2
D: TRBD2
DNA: TGTGCCAGCAGCCAAGACCCCGGGACTAGCGGGGCTACGACAGATACGCAGTATTTT
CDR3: CASSQDPGTSGATTDTQYF

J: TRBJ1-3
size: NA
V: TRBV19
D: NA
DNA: TGTGCCAGTAGTAGGCCTGGGGGGTCCTCTGGAAACACCATATATTTT
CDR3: CASSRPGGSSGNTIYF

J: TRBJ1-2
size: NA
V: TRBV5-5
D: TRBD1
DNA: TGTGCCAGCAGATTGGGACAGGGTAGCTATGGCTACACCTTC
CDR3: CASRLGQGSYGYTF

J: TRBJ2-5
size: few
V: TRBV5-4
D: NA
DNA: TGTGCCAGCAGCTTGAGGGCAGGGATCATGGAGACCCAGTACTTC
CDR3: CASSLRAGIMETQYF

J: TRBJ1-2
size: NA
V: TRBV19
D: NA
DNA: TGTGCCAGTAGTCGGCAGGAAAACTATGGCTACACCTTC
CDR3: CASSRQENYGYTF

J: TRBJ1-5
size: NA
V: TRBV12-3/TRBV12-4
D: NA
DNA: TGTGCCAGCAGTTCGACTGATCAGCCCCAGCATTTT
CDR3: CASSSTDQPQHF

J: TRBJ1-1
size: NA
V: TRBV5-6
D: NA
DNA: TGTGCCAGCAGCTCCCGGGGGTCACAGTTGAACACTGAAGCTTTCTTT
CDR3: CASSSRGSQLNTEAFF